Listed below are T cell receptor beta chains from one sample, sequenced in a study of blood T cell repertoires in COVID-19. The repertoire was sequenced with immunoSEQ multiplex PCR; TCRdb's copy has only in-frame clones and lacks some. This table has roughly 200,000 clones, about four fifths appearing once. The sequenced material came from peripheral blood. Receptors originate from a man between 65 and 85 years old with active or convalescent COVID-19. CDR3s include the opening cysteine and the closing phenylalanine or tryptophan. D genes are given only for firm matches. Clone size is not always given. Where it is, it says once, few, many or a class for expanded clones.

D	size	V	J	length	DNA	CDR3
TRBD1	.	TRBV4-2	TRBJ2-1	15	TGTGCCAGCAGCCAAGAAGGACAGGGTAATTATGAGCAGTTCTTC	CASSQEGQGNYEQFF
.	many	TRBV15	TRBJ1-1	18	TGTGCCACCAGCAGAGATGATTTGTGGAGGGGAGGGAGCACTGAAGCTTTCTTT	CATSRDDLWRGGSTEAFF
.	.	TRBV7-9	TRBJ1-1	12	TGTGCCAGCAGCTTAGGGGAGACTGAAGCTTTCTTT	CASSLGETEAFF
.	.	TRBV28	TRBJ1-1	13	TGTGCCAGCAGTCCGAGGGTGATCACTGAAGCTTTCTTT	CASSPRVITEAFF
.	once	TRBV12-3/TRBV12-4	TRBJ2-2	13	TGTGCCAGCAGTTTGTCCTCGGCCGGGGAGCTGTTTTTT	CASSLSSAGELFF
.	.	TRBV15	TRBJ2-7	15	TGTGCCACCAGCAGCCCCTGGACGGTCAGGGACGAGCAGTACTTC	CATSSPWTVRDEQYF
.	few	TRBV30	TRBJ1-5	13	TGTGCCTGGAGTGTGCAGGCTCAGCAGCCCCAGCATTTT	CAWSVQAQQPQHF
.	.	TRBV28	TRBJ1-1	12	TGTGCCAGCAGTACTACGAACACTGAAGCTTTCTTT	CASSTTNTEAFF
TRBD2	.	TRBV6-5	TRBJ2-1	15	TGTGCCAGCAGTTACGAGGCGGGGAGGGGCAATGAGCAGTTCTTC	CASSYEAGRGNEQFF
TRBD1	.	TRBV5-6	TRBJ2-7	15	TGTGCCAGCAGCGGAAGGACAGGGGTCTCCTACGAGCAGTACTTC	CASSGRTGVSYEQYF
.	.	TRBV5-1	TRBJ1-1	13	TGCGCCAGCAGATTGGGCACAGGCAATGAAGCTTTCTTT	CASRLGTGNEAFF
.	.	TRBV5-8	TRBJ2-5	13	TGTGCCAGCAGTGCACAGGGTTGGGAGACCCAGTACTTC	CASSAQGWETQYF
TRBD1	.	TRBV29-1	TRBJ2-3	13	TGCAGCGTTGACGAGGGGGCCACAGATACGCAGTATTTT	CSVDEGATDTQYF
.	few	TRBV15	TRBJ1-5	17	TGTGCCACCAGGTTAGAGCGTCCGGGAAATAGCAATCAGCCCCAGCATTTT	CATRLERPGNSNQPQHF
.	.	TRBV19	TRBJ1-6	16	TGTGCCAGTAGTACAGGGCGAAGCTCCTATAATTCACCCCTCCACTTT	CASSTGRSSYNSPLHF
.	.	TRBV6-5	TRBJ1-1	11	TGTGCCAGCAGGGAGTACACTGAAGCTTTCTTT	CASREYTEAFF
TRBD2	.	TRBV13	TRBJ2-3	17	TGTGCCAGCAGCTTGACTAGCGGGGGGTCTAGCACAGATACGCAGTATTTT	CASSLTSGGSSTDTQYF
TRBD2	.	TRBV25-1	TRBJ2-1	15	TGTGCCACCAGACGAGCGGGGGGATCCTACAATGAGCAGTTCTTC	CATRRAGGSYNEQFF
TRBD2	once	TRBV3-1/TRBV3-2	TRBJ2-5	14	TGTGCCAGCAGCCTAATAGCGGGAGGGGAGACCCAGTACTTC	CASSLIAGGETQYF
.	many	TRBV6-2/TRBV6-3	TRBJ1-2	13	TGTGCCAGCAGTTACTCTAGAGGGAACGGCTACACCTTC	CASSYSRGNGYTF
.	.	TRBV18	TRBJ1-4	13	TGTGCCAGCTCCCCCGGGACATCTGAAAAACTGTTTTTT	CASSPGTSEKLFF
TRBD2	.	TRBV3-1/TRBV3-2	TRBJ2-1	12	TGTGCCGCGGGGGGGCCGATCGATGAGCAGTTCTTC	CAAGGPIDEQFF
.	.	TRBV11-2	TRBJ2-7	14	TGTGCCAGCAGCTTATCTGTAGAGAGCTACGAGCAGTACTTC	CASSLSVESYEQYF
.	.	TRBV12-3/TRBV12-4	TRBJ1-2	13	TGTGCCAGCATGATGGGGCCTAACTATGGCTACACCTTC	CASMMGPNYGYTF
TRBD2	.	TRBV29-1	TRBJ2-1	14	TGCAGCGTTGGACTAGCGGGGGGTCACAATGAGCAGTTCTTC	CSVGLAGGHNEQFF
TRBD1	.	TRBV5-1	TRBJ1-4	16	TGCGCCAGCAGCTTGGCCGGGACAGACCTTAATGAAAAACTGTTTTTT	CASSLAGTDLNEKLFF
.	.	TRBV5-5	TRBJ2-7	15	TGTGCCAGCAGCACTGGACCTCAGGGAAACTACGAGCAGTACTTC	CASSTGPQGNYEQYF
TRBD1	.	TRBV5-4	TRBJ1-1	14	TGTGCCAGCAGCTTTATTTCAGGGGGGACTGAAGCTTTCTTT	CASSFISGGTEAFF
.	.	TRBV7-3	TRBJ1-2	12	TGTGCCAGCAGCTTATCGGGGATCGGCTACACCTTC	CASSLSGIGYTF